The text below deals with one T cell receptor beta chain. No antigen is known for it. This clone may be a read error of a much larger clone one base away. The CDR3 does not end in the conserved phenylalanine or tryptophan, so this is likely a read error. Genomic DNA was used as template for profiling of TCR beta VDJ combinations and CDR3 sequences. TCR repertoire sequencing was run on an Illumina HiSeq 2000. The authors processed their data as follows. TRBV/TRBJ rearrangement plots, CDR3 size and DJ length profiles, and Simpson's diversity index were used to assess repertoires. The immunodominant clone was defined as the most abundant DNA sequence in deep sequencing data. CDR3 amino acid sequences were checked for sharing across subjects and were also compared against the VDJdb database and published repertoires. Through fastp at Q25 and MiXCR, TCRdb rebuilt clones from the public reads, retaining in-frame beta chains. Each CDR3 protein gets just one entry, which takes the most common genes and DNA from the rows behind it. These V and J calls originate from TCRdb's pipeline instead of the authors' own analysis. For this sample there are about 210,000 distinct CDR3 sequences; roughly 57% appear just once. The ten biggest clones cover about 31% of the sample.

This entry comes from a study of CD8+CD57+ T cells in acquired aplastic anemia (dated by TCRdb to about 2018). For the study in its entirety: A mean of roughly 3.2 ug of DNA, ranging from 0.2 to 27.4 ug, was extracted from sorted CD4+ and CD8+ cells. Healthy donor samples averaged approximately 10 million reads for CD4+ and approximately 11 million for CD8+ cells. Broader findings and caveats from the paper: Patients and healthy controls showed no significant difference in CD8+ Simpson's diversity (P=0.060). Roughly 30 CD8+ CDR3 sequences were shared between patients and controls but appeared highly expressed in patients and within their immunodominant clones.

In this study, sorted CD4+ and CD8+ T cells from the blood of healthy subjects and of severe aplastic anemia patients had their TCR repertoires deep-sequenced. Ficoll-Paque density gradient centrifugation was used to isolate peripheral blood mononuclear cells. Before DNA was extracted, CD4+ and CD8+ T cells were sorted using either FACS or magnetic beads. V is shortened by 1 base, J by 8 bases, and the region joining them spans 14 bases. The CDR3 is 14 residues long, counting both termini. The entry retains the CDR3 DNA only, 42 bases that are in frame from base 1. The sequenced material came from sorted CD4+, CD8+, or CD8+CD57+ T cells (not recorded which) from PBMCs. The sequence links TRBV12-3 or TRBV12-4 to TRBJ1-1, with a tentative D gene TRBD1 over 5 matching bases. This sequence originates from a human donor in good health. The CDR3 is CASSLGGRRYEAFS. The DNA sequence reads TGTGCCAGCAGTTTAGGGGGCAGACGATACGAAGCTTTCTCT.